The next 18 T cell receptor beta chains were all read from a single sample in a study of cytomegalovirus exposure and HLA in healthy donors listed by TCRdb under 2017. Libraries came from the immunoSEQ multiplex PCR assay. A mixture of 60 forward primers for TCR Vbeta segments and 13 reverse primers for TCR Jbeta segments was used in the multiplex PCR. TCRdb's version of the immuneACCESS table is confined to in-frame rearrangements and falls short of the full clone set. An unresolved V gene accounts for under half of the shortfall where checked; the remainder is of unknown origin. This sample has over 130,000 clones in its table, and roughly three fifths of those were observed once. The ten largest clones add up to about 1.7% of the sample. Sequenced input: PBMCs. The receptors were gathered from a male donor in good health and CMV-seronegative.

The chain uses TRBV7-2 and TRBJ1-1; D gene unclear. Germline V lookup: CDR1 SGHTA, CDR2 FQGNSA. The V gene lost 1 base and the J gene lost 4 bases, with 7 bases spanning the gap. The CDR3 is 13 amino acids. CDR3 nucleotide sequence: TGTGCCAGCAGCTTAGGGGCGGGCACTGAAGCTTTCTTT. Translating gives CASSLGAGTEAFF.

The chain has TRBV29-1 and TRBJ1-4, with D possibly TRBD1 on 5 matching bases. V lost 6 bases and J lost 4, with 12 bases in between. This CDR3 contains 13 residues. Germline lookup yields CDR1 SQVTM and CDR2 ANQGSEA. The CDR3, as DNA: TGCAGCGTGGGCAGGGCTAATAATGAAAAACTGTTTTTT. It codes for CSVGRANNEKLFF.

This clone has just one count. The V and J genes are TRBV2 and TRBJ2-7, with D possibly matching TRBD1 (7 bases). CDR1 and CDR2 (germline): SNHLY, FYNNEI. The CDR3 sequence is 15 residues long. V was shortened by 4 bases and J by 5 bases, with 18 bases between the two germline ends. The CDR3 DNA sequence: TGTGCCAGCAGTGTGGGCGGAGGGGGCATGCACGAGCAGTACTTC. Its translation is CASSVGGGGMHEQYF.

The chain carries TRBV2 and TRBJ1-4; TRBD1 matches at 7 bases. V dropped 7 bases and J dropped 8; count of bases not matched to a gene: 13. The CDR3 length is 15 residues. CDR1 SNHLY and CDR2 FYNNEI come from the germline V gene. DNA of the CDR3: TGTGCCAGCACCGAAGGGTGGGACAGTGGGGAAAAACTGTTTTTT. The encoded protein is CASTEGWDSGEKLFF.

V gene TRBV10-2 combines with J gene TRBJ2-5, with D perhaps TRBD2 (7 bases). V lost 8 bases, J lost 2 bases, and 21 bases lay in between. Germline V CDR1 and CDR2: WSHSY, SAAADI. The CDR3 is 16 residues long. The DNA of the CDR3 is TGCGCCAGCGGGACTACAGGGATCTTGTTACAAGAGACCCAGTACTTC. The encoded protein is CASGTTGILLQETQYF.

This clone turned up a few times. The CDR3 spells CASSAQPREGYQPQHF. DNA for the CDR3: TGTGCCAGTAGTGCCCAGCCACGGGAAGGATATCAGCCCCAGCATTTT. The V call is TRBV19, the J call TRBJ1-5; unclear D gene. Trimming stripped 5 bases from V and 5 bases from J, with 19 bases between. The length of the CDR3 is 16 residues. The V gene's germline CDR1 is LNHDA and CDR2 SQIVND (reference sequence).

This clone has just a few counts. The chain is built from TRBV19 and TRBJ1-2; D is unclear. In germline, CDR1 is LNHDA, CDR2 SQIVND (reference sequence). CDR3 length: 14 amino acids. V lost 10 bases and J lost 6, with 21 bases in between. CDR3 amino acids: CATEGGTPIDGYTF. Here the CDR3 DNA reads TGTGCCACTGAGGGTGGTACGCCTATTGATGGCTACACCTTC.

The chain carries TRBV19 and TRBJ1-2; D not certain. With 5 bases removed from V and 4 bases from J, the gap between germline ends came to 11 bases. The CDR3 totals 13 residues. Per the germline V gene, CDR1 is LNHDA and CDR2 is SQIVND (reference sequence). Written as DNA, the CDR3 is TGTGCCAGTAGTTCGTCGGGGATCTATGGCTACACCTTC. Protein sequence: CASSSSGIYGYTF.

The chain uses TRBV19 and TRBJ1-2, with 7 bases fitting TRBD1. Looked up from germline, CDR1 is LNHDA and CDR2 is SQIVND (reference sequence). The CDR3 is 15 amino acids. Germline trimming cut 3 bases from V and 1 base from J; bases unmatched to any gene: 5. The CDR3 loop reads CASSMKGASNYGYTF. DNA for the CDR3: TGTGCCAGTAGTATGAAGGGGGCGAGTAACTATGGCTACACCTTC.

This chain uses TRBV2 with TRBJ1-1; unclear D gene. The CDR3 contains 10 residues. Trimming removed 2 bases from V and 11 bases from J, with 6 bases in between. The germline gives CDR1 SNHLY, CDR2 FYNNEI. CDR3 sequence (DNA): TGTGCCAGCAGTGAAAGGAGGGCTTTCTTT. Its protein is CASSERRAFF. Combining the CDR3 with reference TRBV2 and TRBJ1-1 gives the whole variable domain EPEVTQTPSHQVTQMGQEVILRCVPISNHLYFYWYRQILGQKVEFLVSFYNNEISEKSEIFDDQFSVERPDGSNFTLKIRSTKLEDSAMYFCASSERRAFFGQGTRLTVV.

CDR3 region: CASSFSGGTDTQYF. The CDR3, as DNA: TGTGCCAGCAGCTTTAGCGGGGGGACAGATACGCAGTATTTT. This rearrangement joins TRBV7-9 to TRBJ2-3; the match to TRBD2 covers 10 bases. CDR3 length: 14 amino acids. With 3 bases clipped from V and 3 bases from J, the junction kept 0 bases outside the gene matches. The V gene's germline CDR1 is SEHNR and CDR2 FQNEAQ (reference sequence).

The chain has TRBV5-1 and TRBJ2-3; TRBD2 is a possible D gene (5 bases). In germline, CDR1 is SGHRS, CDR2 YFSETQ. V was cut by 1 base and J by 1 base, with 7 bases left in between. This CDR3 contains 14 residues. Written as DNA, the CDR3 is TGCGCCAGCAGCTTGATCGGGGGCACAGATACGCAGTATTTT. This gives the protein CASSLIGGTDTQYF. Full variable domain (remainder filled in from reference TRBV5-1 and TRBJ2-3): KAGVTQTPRYLIKTRGQQVTLSCSPISGHRSVSWYQQTPGQGLQFLFEYFSETQRNKGNFPGRFSGRQFSNSRSEMNVSTLELGDSALYLCASSLIGGTDTQYFGPGTRLTVL.

The rearrangement joins TRBV18 to TRBJ1-2; possible D gene TRBD1, 6 bases. The germline V gene has CDR1 KGHSH and CDR2 LQKENI. This CDR3 spans 15 amino acids. V shed 5 bases and J shed 4 bases, with 17 bases lying between them. The CDR3 nucleotides are TGTGCCAGCTCAAATACAGGGAGGGAAGGCTATGGCTACACCTTC. Translation gives CASSNTGREGYGYTF.

In its sample, this clone was seen a few times. The CDR3 nucleotides are TGCGCCAGCAGCTTAGACAGGGCGAACACCGGGGAGCTGTTTTTT. Protein product: CASSLDRANTGELFF. The chain recombines TRBV5-1 with TRBJ2-2; 7 bases match TRBD1. The CDR3 extends over 15 amino acids. Per the germline V gene, CDR1 is SGHRS and CDR2 is YFSETQ. The V segment lost 2 bases and the J segment 0 bases; nucleotides outside the gene matches: 1.

V usage is TRBV6-5 and J usage is TRBJ2-5, with TRBD2 matching 12 bases. With V trimmed by 2 bases and J by 5 bases, 3 bases remained unmatched. The V gene's germline CDR1 is MNHEY and CDR2 SVGAGI. This CDR3 has 15 amino acids. CDR3 sequence: CASSYRLAGGETQYF. The CDR3 DNA reads TGTGCCAGCAGTTACAGGCTAGCGGGGGGGGAGACCCAGTACTTC.

This clone has only a few counts. The rearrangement links TRBV19 to TRBJ1-2, with 7 bases lining up with TRBD1. With 5 bases clipped from V and 8 bases from J, the junction kept 14 bases outside the gene matches. Germline lookup yields CDR1 LNHDA and CDR2 SQIVND (reference sequence). This CDR3 spans 15 amino acids. CDR3 residues: CASSLDRDGIGGYTF. CDR3 DNA sequence: TGTGCCAGTAGTCTCGACAGGGATGGAATAGGCGGCTACACCTTC.

V gene TRBV7-2 combines with J gene TRBJ2-5; 9 bases match TRBD1. V gave up 4 bases and J gave up 6 bases; unmatched junction bases: 6. There are 14 residues in the CDR3. Per the germline V gene, CDR1 is SGHTA and CDR2 is FQGNSA. CDR3 amino acids: CASSSDRGRKTQYF. In nucleotides, the CDR3 is TGTGCCAGCAGCTCGGACAGGGGAAGGAAGACCCAGTACTTC.

The gene calls are TRBV7-9 and TRBJ2-7; possible D gene TRBD2, 5 bases. Per the germline V gene, CDR1 is SEHNR and CDR2 is FQNEAQ (reference sequence). CDR3 length: 15 amino acids. The V and J ends lost 5 bases and 2 bases respectively, with 16 bases between them. DNA for the CDR3: TGTGCCAGCAGCCCTTCCGGACTCCCACCCTACGAGCAGTACTTC. Protein: CASSPSGLPPYEQYF.